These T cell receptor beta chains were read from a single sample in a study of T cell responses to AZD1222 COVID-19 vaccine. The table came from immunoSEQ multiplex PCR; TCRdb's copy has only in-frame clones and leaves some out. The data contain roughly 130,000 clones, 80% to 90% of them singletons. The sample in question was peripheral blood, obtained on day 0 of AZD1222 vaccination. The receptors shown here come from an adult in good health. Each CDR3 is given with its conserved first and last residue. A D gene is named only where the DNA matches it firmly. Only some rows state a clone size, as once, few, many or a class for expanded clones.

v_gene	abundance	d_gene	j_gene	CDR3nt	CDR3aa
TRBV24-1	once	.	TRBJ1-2	TGTGCCACCAGTGGCCCCGGGACCAATAACTATGGCTACACCTTC	CATSGPGTNNYGYTF
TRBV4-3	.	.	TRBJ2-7	TGCGCCAGCAGCCAAGAGGACGGGGATTCCTACGAGCAGTACTTC	CASSQEDGDSYEQYF
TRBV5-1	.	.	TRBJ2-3	TGCGCCAGCAGCTTGTCGGGGGTAGAAGATACGCAGTATTTT	CASSLSGVEDTQYF
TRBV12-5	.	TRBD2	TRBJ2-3	TGTGCTAGTGGTTTGGCGGGGAGGGACACAGATACGCAGTATTTT	CASGLAGRDTDTQYF
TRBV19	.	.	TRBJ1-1	TGTGCCAGTAGTATAGATACAGGGGAAGCTTTCTTT	CASSIDTGEAFF
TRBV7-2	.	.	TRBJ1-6	TGTGCCAGCAGCTTTGAGCCAGGGACCAGCTCCTATAATTCACCCCTCCACTTT	CASSFEPGTSSYNSPLHF
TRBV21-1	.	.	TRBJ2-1	TGTGCCAGCAGCAAAGGGCGAAGGATGAGCTCCTACAATGAGCAGTTCTTC	CASSKGRRMSSYNEQFF
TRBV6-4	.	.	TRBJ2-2	TGTGCCAGCAGTGACACGAACACCGGGGAGCTGTTTTTT	CASSDTNTGELFF
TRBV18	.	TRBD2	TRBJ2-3	TGTGCCAGCTCAATACTAGCGGTCGGCACAGATACGCAGTATTTT	CASSILAVGTDTQYF
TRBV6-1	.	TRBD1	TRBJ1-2	TGTGCCAGCAGTGAAGGGACAGGGCTGTATGGCTACACCTTC	CASSEGTGLYGYTF
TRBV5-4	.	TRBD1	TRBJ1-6	TGTGCCAGCAGCTCAGGGGGTGACGAATTTTCACCCCTCCACTTT	CASSSGGDEFSPLHF
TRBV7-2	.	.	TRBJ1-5	TGTGCCAGCGGTGGCCGGGACATGAACAATCAGCCCCAGCATTTT	CASGGRDMNNQPQHF
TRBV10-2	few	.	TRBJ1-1	TGCGCCAGCGGCAGGGGCCCTGAAGCTTTCTTT	CASGRGPEAFF
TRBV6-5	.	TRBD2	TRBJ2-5	TGTGCCAGCAGTTACGGCGGGGGGCAAGAGACCCAGTACTTC	CASSYGGGQETQYF
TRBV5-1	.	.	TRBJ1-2	TGCGCCAGCAGCGCTCAGGGTAACTATGGCTACACCTTC	CASSAQGNYGYTF
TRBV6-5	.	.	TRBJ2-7	TGTGCCAGCAGTTACGGCGGGGTCCCCTACGAGCAGTACTTC	CASSYGGVPYEQYF
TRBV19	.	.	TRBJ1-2	TGTGCCAGTAGTATACGGGGGCAGGGAAACTATGGCTACACCTTC	CASSIRGQGNYGYTF
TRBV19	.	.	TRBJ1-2	TGTGCCAGTAGTACCTCCGGAGGGTCCTATGGCTACACCTTC	CASSTSGGSYGYTF
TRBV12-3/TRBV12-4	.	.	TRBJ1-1	TGTGCCAGCAGCCGAATCGTGAACACTGAAGCTTTCTTT	CASSRIVNTEAFF
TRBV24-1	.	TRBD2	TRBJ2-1	TGTGCCACCAGCACTAAAGGGGGACTAGCAGGCTCCTACAATGAGCAGTTCTTC	CATSTKGGLAGSYNEQFF
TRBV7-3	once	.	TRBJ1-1	TGTGCCAGCAGCTCTGACGACGGGTTCACTGAAGCTTTCTTT	CASSSDDGFTEAFF
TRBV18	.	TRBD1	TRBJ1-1	TGTGCCAGCTCACCACTGGGACAGGGAGACACTGAAGCTTTCTTT	CASSPLGQGDTEAFF
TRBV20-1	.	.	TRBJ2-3	TGCAGTGGGATTAGGAGAGATACGCAGTATTTT	CSGIRRDTQYF
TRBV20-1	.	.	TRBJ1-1	TGCAGTGCCAGAAGTACTGAAGCTTTCTTT	CSARSTEAFF
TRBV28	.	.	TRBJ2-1	TGTGCCAGCAGCTGGCAGGATGGTAAGGACAATGAGCAGTTCTTC	CASSWQDGKDNEQFF
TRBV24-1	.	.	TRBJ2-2	TGTGCCACCAGTGATTTCGGGGGCCCCTTGAACACCGGGGAGCTGTTTTTT	CATSDFGGPLNTGELFF
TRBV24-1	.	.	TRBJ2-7	TGTGCCACCAGTGTGCCTTTTAGAACCTACGAGCAGTACTTC	CATSVPFRTYEQYF
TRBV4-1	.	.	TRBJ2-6	TGCGCCAGCAGCCATGCCGTGGGGGTGGACTCTGGGGCCAACGTCCTGACTTTC	CASSHAVGVDSGANVLTF
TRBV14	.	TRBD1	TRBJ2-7	TGTGCCAGCAGCGAGACAGGGGGAACCTACGAGCAGTACTTC	CASSETGGTYEQYF
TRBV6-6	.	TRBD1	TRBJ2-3	TGTGCCAGCAGGGGGACAGGGAACACAGATACGCAGTATTTT	CASRGTGNTDTQYF
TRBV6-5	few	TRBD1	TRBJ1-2	TGTGCCAGCAGTTACTCGAGGACAGGGGGCGGCTATGGCTACACCTTC	CASSYSRTGGGYGYTF
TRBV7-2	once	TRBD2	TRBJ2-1	TGTGCCAGCAGCTTACTAGCGGGGGGCCCCAGCGAGCAGTTCTTC	CASSLLAGGPSEQFF
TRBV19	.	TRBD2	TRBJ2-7	TGTGCCAGTAGGCCAACGGGACTAGCGTTATACGAGCAGTACTTC	CASRPTGLALYEQYF
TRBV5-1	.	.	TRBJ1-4	TGCGCCAGCAGCATAGGGGGTGCAACTAATGAAAAACTGTTTTTT	CASSIGGATNEKLFF
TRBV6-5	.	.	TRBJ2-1	TGTGCCAGCAGTTCCGAACTTAGGAATGAGCAGTTCTTC	CASSSELRNEQFF
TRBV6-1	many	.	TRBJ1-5	TGTGCCAGCAGTGAAGCGCCCCGGGGGGCTAATCAGCCCCAGCATTTT	CASSEAPRGANQPQHF
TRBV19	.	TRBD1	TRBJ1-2	TGTGCCAGTAGTATAGAGCTCACAGGGGTAAGGTATGGCTACACCTTC	CASSIELTGVRYGYTF
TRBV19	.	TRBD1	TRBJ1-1	TGTGCCAGTAGAATGGACAGGGCGAACACTGAAGCTTTCTTT	CASRMDRANTEAFF
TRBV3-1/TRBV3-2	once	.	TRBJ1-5	TGTGCCAGCAGCCAATCGTTTTATAGCAATCAGCCCCAGCATTTT	CASSQSFYSNQPQHF
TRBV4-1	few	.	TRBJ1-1	TGCGCCAGCAGCACCCGCGGTATGAACACTGAAGCTTTCTTT	CASSTRGMNTEAFF
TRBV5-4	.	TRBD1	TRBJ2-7	TGTGCCAGCAGCTCCCCCGGGACAGTCTACGAGCAGTACTTC	CASSSPGTVYEQYF
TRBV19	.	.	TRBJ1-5	TGTGCCAGTAGTCTACCGAATCAGCCCCAGCATTTT	CASSLPNQPQHF
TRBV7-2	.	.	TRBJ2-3	TGTGCCAGCAGCTTGGGAACAGGGTCAGATACGCAGTATTTT	CASSLGTGSDTQYF
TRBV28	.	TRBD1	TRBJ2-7	TGTGCCAGCAGACAGACGACAGGGAAACACGAGCAGTACTTC	CASRQTTGKHEQYF
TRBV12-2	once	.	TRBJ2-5	TGTGCAAGTCGCCCCCTCGGTCGGGGGGTGAGTGAGACCCAGTACTTC	CASRPLGRGVSETQYF